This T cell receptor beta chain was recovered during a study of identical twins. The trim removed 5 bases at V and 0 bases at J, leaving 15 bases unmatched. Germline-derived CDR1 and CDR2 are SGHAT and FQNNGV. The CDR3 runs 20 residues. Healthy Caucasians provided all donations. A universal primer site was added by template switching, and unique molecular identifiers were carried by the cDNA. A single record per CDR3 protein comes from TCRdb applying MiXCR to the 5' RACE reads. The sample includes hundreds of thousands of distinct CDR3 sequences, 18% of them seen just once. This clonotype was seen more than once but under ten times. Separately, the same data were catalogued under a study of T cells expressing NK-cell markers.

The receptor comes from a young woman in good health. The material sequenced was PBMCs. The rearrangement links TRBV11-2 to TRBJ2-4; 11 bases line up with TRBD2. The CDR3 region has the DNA TGTGCCAGCAGCGCAATCGGTAGCGGGAGGGTAGAAATAGCCAAAAACATTCAGTACTTC. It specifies CASSAIGSGRVEIAKNIQYF.